Detailed here is one TCR beta chain. Which antigen it targets is not known. No base quality values were provided; no much bigger clone lies one nucleotide off. These data are taken from a study of cytomegalovirus exposure and HLA in healthy donors (dated by TCRdb to the late 2010s). Describing the broader study: An earlier analysis of around 600 of the donors reported about 290 Gb of sequence data and about 100 million unique TCR beta sequences from about 200 million T cells. The study aimed to test whether cataloging public T cell receptors could reveal signatures of past pathogen exposure. Four to six DR-DQ haplotypes were handled as single units for association and clustering, since linkage in the cohort was strong. Among the 398 genotyped donors, around 81% belonged to the genetic ancestry cluster associated with self-reported Caucasian donors. HLA typing included class I and class II loci at four-digit resolution. To decide whether each TCR beta V gene segment behaved as functional or pseudogenic, an earlier analysis of fewer than 750 of the donors relied on high-throughput TCR beta sequencing. All discovery cohort repertoires had been generated on a single sequencing platform. A later analysis re-analyzed previously published TCR beta repertoires from approximately 700 donors and added high-resolution HLA genotyping to study TCR occurrence patterns. Donor age, sex, ethnicity and CMV serostatus were collected together with the repertoire data. The T cell repertoires of 666 subjects were profiled by immunosequencing and related to cytomegalovirus serostatus. On average, over 200,000 unique TCR beta nucleotide sequences were sequenced per donor among 398 genotyped donors of the cohort, with around 19% of those sequences being non-productive. A later genetic analysis used genome-wide SNP genotypes for about 65% of the 666 donors, treating that subset as a discovery cohort. In the later analysis, no new phenotypic data were used to find candidate immune exposures; instead, reliance was placed on TCR beta sequences and their occurrence across donors. An early release that covered around 590 HLA-typed donors contained around 300 gigabases of sequencing data and tens of millions of unique TCR sequences. To predict cytomegalovirus infection status, the study combined high-throughput TCR immunosequencing, statistical association of individual TCRs with disease status, and machine learning. Besides the first cohort of 550 to 750 subjects, a separate validation cohort made up of 120 different subjects was used. Typing coverage differed by locus: A, B, C, DRB1 and DQB1 were typed in roughly 620-630 donors, DQA1 in approximately 520, DPA1 in 606, and DPB1 in 450 to 480.

CDR1 and CDR2, per the germline V gene, are MNHEY and SVGAGI. V is clipped by 11 bases and J by 1 base, and the sequence between their germline boundaries is 14 bases long. The CDR3 runs 13 amino acids, cysteine and phenylalanine included. Left in the record is the CDR3 DNA by itself, 39 bases read in frame from the first base. The cohort was made up of under 800 healthy bone marrow donors. At the time of sampling, all cohort members were nominally healthy, though unrecorded immune exposures were likely present. The donor was CMV seronegative and was included in the group of 352 seronegative cohort members. Every donor gave a peripheral blood sample, and the peripheral blood mononuclear cells from that sample were used for TCR beta sequencing. The Qiagen DNeasy Blood Extraction Kit was used to extract genomic DNA from the blood cell samples. General study outcomes and caveats: Broadly in line with IMGT annotations, most TCR beta V segments showed up in productive rearrangements about 90% or about 30% of the time in an earlier analysis of a few hundred of the donors. Because HLA typing was missing for some donors at each locus, association tests included only the typed subset. The classifier was reported to diagnose cytomegalovirus status with high specificity and sensitivity in both the original cohort and the validation cohort. For the cohort, immune exposure information was limited to CMV serostatus. Compared with the approximately 720-donor mean, donors in an Asian-associated ancestry cluster had fewer N-insertions in productive TCRs, according to a later genetic analysis. Some IMGT-functional V segments, including TRBV6-2 and TRBV6-3, could not be distinguished by the 87-base-pair reads and were therefore excluded. It was suggested by the authors that the approach could potentially be generalized to other disease states and immunological phenotypes. Because counts were too low, about 18 rarely observed V segments, including chromosome 9 orphons, were excluded from the earlier analysis of around 590 of the donors. In a later analysis, several top co-occurrence clusters were reported to appear linked to parvovirus B19, influenza, CMV and Epstein-Barr virus. Most TCR sequences were observed very rarely across donors, whereas some public TCRs were present in many individuals. A later analysis associated 16,951 TCR beta sequences with specific HLA alleles at a false discovery rate of 0.05. Correlated functional status among segregating V segments might be attributable to linkage disequilibrium, but an unknown experimental factor could not be ruled out. A further reported finding was that TCR beta sequences accurately predicted the HLA-A and HLA-B alleles for most subjects in the first cohort. In vitro tests confirmed that a few of the cytomegalovirus-associated TCR beta chains recognize cytomegalovirus antigens. A cluster of highly shared sequence variants was judged likely to represent a technical artifact of the sequencing pipeline. An association between a missense DCLRE1C variant and V-gene and J-gene trimming of TCR beta chains was found in a later genetic analysis and replicated in an independent cohort. Compared with equally common non-associated chains, HLA-associated TCR beta chains in a later analysis were more clonally expanded and had lower generation probabilities. When HLA alleles, especially DR and DQ, strongly co-occurred, TCR associations were difficult to assign to individual alleles. In this cohort, only TCR beta chains were sequenced, and detectable features were limited by the absence of alpha or paired-chain data. According to a later analysis, TCR association rates differed among HLA loci, with DRB1 alleles showing the most associated TCRs and HLA-C alleles showing the fewest. In a later analysis, most CMV-associated TCR beta chains were found to appear HLA-restricted, with HLA associations seemingly driven largely by CMV exposure. The study listed approximately 160 TCR beta chains as associated with cytomegalovirus. Roughly uniform sequencing depth across donors was assumed in presence/absence analyses, although this assumption may not hold.

The receptor library was made with the immunoSEQ multiplex PCR assay. For the multiplex PCR, a mixture combining 60 forward primers for TCR Vbeta segments and 13 reverse primers for TCR Jbeta segments was used. The CDR3 region of rearranged TCR beta genes was amplified from genomic DNA by a multiplex PCR assay. Amplified TCR beta libraries were sequenced as 87-base-pair reads on the Illumina HiSeq System. Regarding the original processing steps: In a later analysis, approximately 74 million unique TCR beta chains were counted across the approximately 670 repertoires, and roughly 9.9 million of these chains were shared by at least two donors. To remove PCR and sequencing errors, raw reads were error-corrected and collapsed into unique sequences using a nearest-neighbor algorithm that merged closely related sequences. To assign V, D and J gene segments, CDR3 sequences were aligned to IMGT reference sequences. Each retained sequence needed at least a six-nucleotide match to both a V gene segment and a J gene segment. A rearrangement counted as productive if the CDR3 had no stop codons and remained in frame with V and J, and every other rearrangement counted as non-productive. CDR3 was defined by IMGT convention, running from the second conserved V-encoded cysteine to the conserved J-encoded phenylalanine. The earlier analysis of 550 to 650 of the donors excluded any sequence lacking an unambiguous match to a single V gene segment. In an earlier analysis of approximately 560 of the donors, a V segment was called functional when productive rearrangements were above 56.7%, and segregating when the standard deviation between donors exceeded 5%. To diagnose cytomegalovirus status from the catalog of TCR beta chain sequences, a statistical classification framework was built. V and J gene assignment, in a later analysis, came from comparing TCR nucleotide sequences with IMGT/GENE-DB human TR gene sequences. Using the TCRdist pipeline, a later analysis assigned CDR3 sequences along with most-parsimonious VDJ recombination scenarios. In a later analysis, each TCR beta chain was defined by its CDR3 amino acid sequence together with its V-gene family, and reads lacking a unique V-gene family were excluded. In a later analysis, several hundred highly shared, low-generation-probability nucleotide sequences were removed to address suspected cross-contamination and a sequencing artifact. In a later analysis, a clonal expansion index for each public chain was calculated from normalized within-repertoire ranks of inferred template counts. A later analysis computed generation probabilities with a VDJ recombination model fitted to out-of-frame rearrangements, and checked the results against IGoR. Hypergeometric tests were used in a later analysis to score TCR-TCR, TCR-HLA and TCR-CMV co-occurrence, with a repertoire-size bias correction applied to the TCR pairs. False discovery rates were estimated in a later analysis by permuting HLA or CMV assignments 20 times. A later analysis grouped co-occurring TCRs with DBSCAN, adding TCRdist sequence similarity when clustering within HLA-allele-positive subsets. For co-occurrence clustering, repertoires with fewer than 30,000 or more than 120,000 public chains were excluded, along with about five repertoires with anomalous nucleotide sharing. TCRdb holds this immuneACCESS table with in-frame rearrangements only. Some clones are missing; in checked studies, unresolved V genes explain under half, and the rest has no known cause. V and J calls and clone size are given by that table; D and trimming were obtained from the DNA. In this sample the table shows some 200,000 clones, 65% to 80% of which occur a single time. The ten largest clones add up to 0.2% to 0.25% of the sample.

The sample consisted of PBMCs. The receptor was derived from a girl aged 2-10 years in good health and CMV-seronegative. This chain joins TRBV6-5 to TRBJ2-5, and perhaps TRBD1 as D gene, on 6 matching bases. Read as DNA, the sequence is TGTGCCGCTATTACAGGGTCCCAAGAGACCCAGTACTTC. Translated, this is CAAITGSQETQYF.